This T cell receptor (beta chain) originates from a study of shared clonotypes between healthy human individuals. The germline CDR1 and CDR2 sequences are GTSNPN and SVGIG (reference sequence). CDR3 size: 14 residues. Trimming cost V 3 bases and J 1 base, with 12 bases left between them. Sequencing used immunoSEQ multiplex PCR; TCRdb keeps in-frame clones, though not all of them. Found here are 2 million to 2.5 million clones, 90% to 95% of them singletons; the top ten hold about 0.13%. This clonotype originated in a man aged 18 to 29 in good health. Source material: naive CD4+ T cells sorted from blood. Subset: CD45RA+ positively selected. V is TRBV30 and J is TRBJ1-1; D not certain. The CDR3 DNA is TGTGCCTGGAGCGCCCTGGAGGGGAACACTGAAGCTTTCTTT. Protein sequence: CAWSALEGNTEAFF.